These T cell receptor beta chains were read from a single sample in a study of PD-L1 blockade in urothelial cancer. Produced via immunoSEQ multiplex PCR; TCRdb's table is partial and in-frame only. Of about 90,000 clones detected, 70% to 90% appear once; the ten largest clones hold around 8%. The sample here was PBMCs, taken around atezolizumab (anti-PD-L1) treatment. Receptors originate from a man aged 65 to 79 with urothelial cancer. The CDR3 runs from the conserved cysteine through the conserved F or W. Fields, in order: D gene, V gene, J gene, clone size, CDR3 protein, CDR3 DNA. A D gene is named only where the DNA matches it firmly. The listing skips clone size in some rows; elsewhere it reads once, few, many or a size class.

D: TRBD1
V: TRBV19
J: TRBJ2-1
size: .
CDR3: CASSIDPIRGRNQFF
DNA: TGTGCCAGTAGTATAGATCCCATTAGGGGGCGAAATCAGTTCTTC

D: .
V: TRBV27
J: TRBJ2-5
size: .
CDR3: CASSARMYQETQYF
DNA: TGTGCCAGCAGTGCTAGGATGTACCAAGAGACCCAGTACTTC

D: .
V: TRBV5-1
J: TRBJ2-1
size: .
CDR3: CASSLDSNNEQFF
DNA: TGCGCCAGCAGCTTGGACAGTAACAATGAGCAGTTCTTC

D: TRBD1
V: TRBV2
J: TRBJ1-2
size: .
CDR3: CASNDDRVHGYTF
DNA: TGTGCCAGCAATGATGACAGGGTCCATGGCTACACCTTC

D: TRBD1
V: TRBV19
J: TRBJ1-4
size: .
CDR3: CASSNPGTVGATNEKLFF
DNA: TGTGCCAGTAGTAATCCTGGGACAGTTGGGGCAACTAATGAAAAACTGTTTTTT

D: .
V: TRBV7-2
J: TRBJ1-2
size: .
CDR3: CASSTENYYGYTF
DNA: TGTGCCAGCAGTACAGAGAACTACTATGGCTACACCTTC

D: .
V: TRBV7-6
J: TRBJ2-2
size: .
CDR3: CASSLGRGLQAGELFF
DNA: TGTGCCAGCAGCCTGGGTCGAGGACTCCAAGCCGGGGAGCTGTTTTTT

D: .
V: TRBV5-1
J: TRBJ1-5
size: .
CDR3: CASSLGQGTQPQHF
DNA: TGCGCCAGCAGCTTGGGGCAGGGTACTCAGCCCCAGCATTTT

D: .
V: TRBV5-5
J: TRBJ1-5
size: few
CDR3: CASSLPGGDQPQHF
DNA: TGTGCCAGCAGCCTTCCCGGGGGAGATCAGCCCCAGCATTTT

D: .
V: TRBV9
J: TRBJ2-3
size: .
CDR3: CASSVDWSTDTQYF
DNA: TGTGCCAGCAGCGTAGACTGGTCCACAGATACGCAGTATTTT

D: TRBD1
V: TRBV5-5
J: TRBJ1-2
size: .
CDR3: CASSPLGGAGGNYGYTF
DNA: TGTGCCAGCAGCCCACTAGGGGGCGCCGGCGGCAACTATGGCTACACCTTC

D: .
V: TRBV7-2
J: TRBJ2-7
size: once
CDR3: CASSLDPGSYEQYF
DNA: TGTGCCAGCAGCTTAGATCCAGGGTCGTACGAGCAGTACTTC

D: .
V: TRBV6-5
J: TRBJ2-7
size: .
CDR3: CASRARGHYEQYF
DNA: TGTGCCAGCAGGGCAAGGGGCCACTACGAGCAGTACTTC

D: .
V: TRBV5-4
J: TRBJ2-3
size: .
CDR3: CASSLAGEARDTQYF
DNA: TGTGCCAGCAGCTTGGCCGGGGAAGCGCGGGATACGCAGTATTTT

D: .
V: TRBV21-1
J: TRBJ2-1
size: .
CDR3: CASSKAQQGLHYNEQFF
DNA: TGTGCCAGCAGCAAAGCACAGCAGGGACTACACTACAATGAGCAGTTCTTC

D: .
V: TRBV4-2
J: TRBJ1-4
size: .
CDR3: CASSQEGYGGGKLFF
DNA: TGTGCCAGCAGCCAAGAGGGATACGGGGGGGGAAAACTGTTTTTT

D: TRBD2
V: TRBV6-1
J: TRBJ2-3
size: .
CDR3: CASSEVASGFTDTQYF
DNA: TGTGCCAGCAGTGAAGTGGCTAGCGGGTTCACAGATACGCAGTATTTT

D: TRBD2
V: TRBV4-3
J: TRBJ2-3
size: .
CDR3: CASSYSGSGADTQYF
DNA: TGCGCCAGCAGTTATAGCGGGAGCGGAGCAGATACGCAGTATTTT

D: .
V: TRBV12-5
J: TRBJ2-3
size: .
CDR3: CASGLTGTDTQYF
DNA: TGTGCTAGTGGTTTGACAGGGACAGATACGCAGTATTTT

D: .
V: TRBV7-2
J: TRBJ1-1
size: .
CDR3: CASSSILRTGNTEAFF
DNA: TGTGCCAGCAGCTCCATTCTTAGAACAGGGAACACTGAAGCTTTCTTT

D: .
V: TRBV5-8
J: TRBJ2-3
size: .
CDR3: CASSLAGVLGSTDTQYF
DNA: TGTGCCAGCAGCTTGGCGGGGGTTCTCGGTAGCACAGATACGCAGTATTTT

D: TRBD2
V: TRBV29-1
J: TRBJ2-7
size: few
CDR3: CSVETSGRSYEQYF
DNA: TGCAGCGTCGAGACTAGCGGGAGATCCTACGAGCAGTACTTC

D: TRBD1
V: TRBV19
J: TRBJ1-3
size: .
CDR3: CASSVWTGMDTIYF
DNA: TGTGCCAGTAGTGTCTGGACAGGGATGGACACCATATATTTT

D: TRBD1
V: TRBV4-2
J: TRBJ1-4
size: .
CDR3: CASSQSRQGTNEKLFF
DNA: TGTGCCAGCAGCCAATCTAGACAGGGTACTAATGAAAAACTGTTTTTT

D: TRBD1
V: TRBV14
J: TRBJ1-1
size: .
CDR3: CASSGQGAWDTEAFF
DNA: TGTGCCAGCAGCGGACAGGGGGCGTGGGACACTGAAGCTTTCTTT

D: TRBD1
V: TRBV2
J: TRBJ1-5
size: few
CDR3: CASSRDTGGKQPQHF
DNA: TGTGCCAGCAGTAGAGACACAGGGGGGAAGCAGCCCCAGCATTTT

D: .
V: TRBV5-4
J: TRBJ1-1
size: .
CDR3: CASSLEQGNTEAFF
DNA: TGTGCCAGCAGCTTGGAACAGGGGAACACTGAAGCTTTCTTT

D: .
V: TRBV7-2
J: TRBJ1-1
size: .
CDR3: CASSLQGGRTEAFF
DNA: TGTGCCAGCAGCTTACAGGGTGGAAGGACTGAAGCTTTCTTT

D: .
V: TRBV15
J: TRBJ2-1
size: .
CDR3: CATSTVTGHHNEQFF
DNA: TGTGCCACCAGCACGGTGACGGGACACCACAATGAGCAGTTCTTC

D: TRBD2
V: TRBV25-1
J: TRBJ2-5
size: .
CDR3: CASSAASGRQETQYF
DNA: TGTGCCAGCAGTGCGGCTAGCGGGAGGCAAGAGACCCAGTACTTC

D: .
V: TRBV18
J: TRBJ1-1
size: once
CDR3: CASSYAGVTTEAFF
DNA: TGTGCCAGCTCATACGCGGGGGTTACGACTGAAGCTTTCTTT

D: TRBD2
V: TRBV5-1
J: TRBJ2-2
size: .
CDR3: CASSPLLAANTGELFF
DNA: TGCGCCAGCAGCCCCCTCCTAGCGGCGAACACCGGGGAGCTGTTTTTT

D: TRBD1
V: TRBV18
J: TRBJ2-7
size: once
CDR3: CASSPGQGESAYEQYF
DNA: TGTGCCAGCTCACCCGGACAGGGTGAATCGGCCTACGAGCAGTACTTC

D: .
V: TRBV4-1
J: TRBJ2-2
size: few
CDR3: CASSQEGGRGIGGELFF
DNA: TGCGCCAGCAGCCAAGAAGGGGGTAGAGGGATTGGCGGGGAGCTGTTTTTT

D: .
V: TRBV12-2
J: TRBJ2-7
size: .
CDR3: CASRGGRAPSYEQYF
DNA: TGTGCAAGTCGCGGCGGGCGAGCACCTTCCTACGAGCAGTACTTC

D: .
V: TRBV2
J: TRBJ1-4
size: .
CDR3: CASSASGATNEKLFF
DNA: TGTGCCAGCAGTGCTTCGGGGGCAACTAATGAAAAACTGTTTTTT

D: .
V: TRBV19
J: TRBJ1-2
size: .
CDR3: CASSIGGGVGNYGYTF
DNA: TGTGCCAGTAGTATAGGGGGGGGAGTCGGAAACTATGGCTACACCTTC

D: .
V: TRBV19
J: TRBJ2-4
size: .
CDR3: CATRGSPNIQYF
DNA: TGTGCCACCCGGGGGAGCCCAAACATTCAGTACTTC

D: .
V: TRBV5-6
J: TRBJ2-4
size: .
CDR3: CASSLARPQLAKNIQYF
DNA: TGTGCCAGCAGCTTGGCCAGGCCCCAACTAGCCAAAAACATTCAGTACTTC

D: .
V: TRBV6-1
J: TRBJ1-4
size: .
CDR3: CASKAGTGGEKLFF
DNA: TGTGCCAGCAAAGCCGGGACGGGGGGCGAAAAACTGTTTTTT

D: TRBD1
V: TRBV11-1
J: TRBJ1-2
size: .
CDR3: CASSPTGTGYGYTF
DNA: TGTGCCAGCAGCCCAACCGGGACAGGCTATGGCTACACCTTC

D: .
V: TRBV12-5
J: TRBJ1-1
size: .
CDR3: CASAPGYTEAFF
DNA: TGTGCTAGTGCCCCAGGGTACACTGAAGCTTTCTTT

D: .
V: TRBV22-1
J: TRBJ1-1
size: .
CDR3: CPGSALHSEAFF
DNA: TGTCCTGGGAGCGCACTCCACAGTGAAGCTTTCTTT

D: TRBD1
V: TRBV7-2
J: TRBJ2-7
size: .
CDR3: CASSLRTGGSYEQYF
DNA: TGTGCCAGCAGCCTCCGGACAGGGGGATCCTACGAGCAGTACTTC

D: .
V: TRBV19
J: TRBJ2-3
size: .
CDR3: CASSIGGGRDTQYF
DNA: TGTGCCAGTAGTATAGGGGGCGGAAGAGATACGCAGTATTTT

D: .
V: TRBV15
J: TRBJ2-1
size: .
CDR3: CATSRTSVTYNEQFF
DNA: TGTGCCACCAGCAGAACTAGTGTCACCTACAATGAGCAGTTCTTC

D: .
V: TRBV18
J: TRBJ2-7
size: .
CDR3: CASSPDREYEQYF
DNA: TGTGCCAGCTCACCAGACAGAGAGTACGAGCAGTACTTC

D: TRBD1
V: TRBV19
J: TRBJ1-6
size: .
CDR3: CASSTHGTGRRSPLHF
DNA: TGTGCCAGTAGTACCCATGGGACAGGGAGGAGGTCACCCCTCCACTTT

D: .
V: TRBV6-5
J: TRBJ1-4
size: .
CDR3: CASSPVMDSNEKLFF
DNA: TGTGCCAGTTCCCCGGTGATGGACAGTAATGAAAAACTGTTTTTT

D: .
V: TRBV18
J: TRBJ2-2
size: .
CDR3: CASSPMTANTGELFF
DNA: TGTGCCAGCTCACCGATGACAGCTAACACCGGGGAGCTGTTTTTT